Below are 21 T cell receptor beta chains sequenced from a single sample in a study of cytomegalovirus exposure and HLA in healthy donors. PCR employed 60 Vbeta and 13 Jbeta primers. Using immunoSEQ multiplex PCR, the repertoire was profiled, and TCRdb retains in-frame clones only, with some absent. The table gives roughly 100,000 clones; the top ten clones make up approximately 3.7% of it. Sequenced sample: PBMCs. Receptor source: a man aged 40-55 years in good health and CMV-seronegative.

The J gene is TRBJ2-7, the V gene TRBV14; the D is unclear. Trimming stripped 4 bases from V and 2 bases from J, with 18 bases between. CDR3 size: 16 residues. Germline assignment: CDR1 SGHDN and CDR2 FVKESK. The CDR3, as DNA: TGTGCCAGCAGCCCCCACAAGAGTCGGGTTCCCTACGAGCAGTACTTC. It is translated as CASSPHKSRVPYEQYF.

The gene calls are TRBV2 and TRBJ1-2, with TRBD1 matching over 7 bases. The germline V gene has CDR1 SNHLY and CDR2 FYNNEI. This CDR3 spans 13 amino acids. V shed 6 bases, J shed 8 bases, and the junction held 9 bases outside the gene matches. The CDR3 sequence: CASSEQGRRGYTF. The CDR3 region has the DNA TGTGCCAGCAGCGAACAGGGGAGAAGGGGCTACACCTTC.

The chain employs TRBV28 and TRBJ1-5; D is uncertain. Germline V gene lookup returns CDR1 MDHEN and CDR2 SYDVKM. Trimming shortened V by 6 bases and J by 9 bases, and 12 bases separated the two germline ends. CDR3 length: 12 residues. CDR3 sequence (DNA): TGTGCCAGCAGCGCTCCCCGAGGGCCCCAGCATTTT. Translation: CASSAPRGPQHF.

V and J are TRBV6-5 and TRBJ1-5, with a tentative D call TRBD1 (6 bases). Looked up from germline, CDR1 is MNHEY and CDR2 is SVGAGI. The V and J ends lost 3 bases and 1 base respectively, with 13 bases between them. The CDR3 is 16 residues long. CDR3 in DNA: TGTGCCAGCAGTTATAGCGGGACACTAAGCAATCAGCCCCAGCATTTT. It yields the protein CASSYSGTLSNQPQHF.

The CDR3 reads CASSSDRYLPGEQYF. The CDR3 DNA reads as TGTGCCAGTAGTTCGGACAGGTACCTTCCGGGCGAGCAGTACTTC. The V and J genes are TRBV19 and TRBJ2-7; TRBD1 aligns across 7 bases. This CDR3 spans 15 amino acids. J was trimmed by 6 bases and V by 5 bases; bases with no gene match: 13. CDR1 is LNHDA and CDR2 is SQIVND in the germline V gene (reference sequence).

The chain uses TRBV10-3 and TRBJ2-7; the match to TRBD1 covers 7 bases. CDR1 is ENHRY, CDR2 SYGVKD, per germline. This CDR3 is 16 amino acids long. Germline trimming cut 0 bases from V and 2 bases from J; bases unmatched to any gene: 7. For the CDR3, the DNA is TGTGCCATCAGTGAGTCGGGTTCGACAGGGACCTACGAGCAGTACTTC. This codes for CAISESGSTGTYEQYF.

The V gene is TRBV7-6, the J gene TRBJ2-3, with TRBD2 matching over 11 bases. CDR3 length: 16 residues. V shed 5 bases and J 1 base; nucleotides not matched to a gene: 5. CDR1 is SGHVS and CDR2 is FNYEAQ in the germline V gene. The CDR3 protein is CASSQILAGGTDTQYF. The CDR3 bases are TGTGCCAGCAGCCAGATACTAGCGGGGGGCACAGATACGCAGTATTTT.

The chain has TRBV7-2 and TRBJ2-7; 8 positions agree with TRBD2. V lost 4 bases to trimming and J lost 6 bases; unmatched junction nucleotides: 2. CDR3 length equals 12 residues. Per germline, CDR1 SGHTA and CDR2 FQGNSA. CDR3 in DNA: TGTGCCAGCAGCTGGGCGGGGGGCGAGCAGTACTTC. Translating gives CASSWAGGEQYF. Full variable domain (remainder filled in from reference TRBV7-2 and TRBJ2-7): GAGVSQSPSNKVTEKGKDVELRCDPISGHTALYWYRQSLGQGLEFLIYFQGNSAPDKSGLPSDRFSAERTGGSVSTLTIQRTQQEDSAVYLCASSWAGGEQYFGPGTRLTVT.

The chain joins TRBV19 to TRBJ2-2, with TRBD2 matching over 8 bases. There are 16 residues in the CDR3. Germline V gives CDR1 LNHDA, CDR2 SQIVND (reference sequence). The junction had 11 bases not matched to a gene; V was cut back by 4 bases and J by 7 bases. The CDR3 region is CASSTTLAGRVGELFF. DNA of the CDR3: TGTGCCAGTAGTACCACCTTAGCGGGGAGGGTCGGGGAGCTGTTTTTT.

The J gene is TRBJ2-2, the V gene TRBV9, with TRBD1 matching over 9 bases. The CDR3 spans 16 residues. The germline CDR1 and CDR2 sequences are SGDLS and YYNGEE. The V gene end was trimmed by 3 bases and the J gene end by 1 base; junction bases not matched to a gene: 4. CDR3 in amino acids: CASSATGGENTGELFF. As DNA, the CDR3 is TGTGCCAGCAGCGCGACAGGGGGGGAGAACACCGGGGAGCTGTTTTTT. The whole variable domain, remainder taken from reference TRBV9 and TRBJ2-2, is DSGVTQTPKHLITATGQRVTLRCSPRSGDLSVYWYQQSLDQGLQFLIQYYNGEERAKGNILERFSAQQFPDLHSELNLSSLELGDSALYFCASSATGGENTGELFFGEGSRLTVL.

The V and J genes are TRBV4-1 and TRBJ2-2; 16 nucleotides match TRBD2. Trimming took 2 bases from V and 3 from J; bases not matched to a gene: 6. The germline gives CDR1 MGHRA, CDR2 YSYEKL. There are 19 residues in the CDR3. Here the CDR3 reads CASSQLGLAGGTYTGELFF. The CDR3 bases are TGCGCCAGCAGCCAACTGGGACTAGCGGGGGGGACTTACACCGGGGAGCTGTTTTTT.

This chain uses TRBV7-9 with TRBJ2-5, with D perhaps matching TRBD1 (6 bases). The J call may be in error: the DNA end matches TRBJ2-7 better. From germline, CDR1 is SEHNR and CDR2 FQNEAQ (reference sequence). This CDR3 contains 12 residues. CDR3 DNA: TGTGCCAGCAGCTACGGACAGTACGAGCAGTACTTC. This gives the protein CASSYGQYEQYF.

The rearrangement links TRBV15 to TRBJ1-5; D remains ambiguous. The germline V and J ends were trimmed by 3 bases and 4 bases, with 13 bases remaining between them. Per germline, CDR1 LNHNV and CDR2 YYDKDF (reference sequence). The CDR3 covers 15 residues. CDR3 region: CATSSLLGENQPQHF. The CDR3 bases are TGTGCCACCAGCAGCCTCCTCGGGGAAAATCAGCCCCAGCATTTT.

V and J are TRBV5-1 and TRBJ1-1; TRBD1 matches 9 bases. The germline gives CDR1 SGHRS, CDR2 YFSETQ. The CDR3 consists of 15 residues. Unmatched junction bases numbered 2, after V lost 0 bases and J lost 2 bases. CDR3: CASSLGGQGNTEAFF. CDR3 sequence (DNA): TGCGCCAGCAGCTTGGGGGGACAGGGCAACACTGAAGCTTTCTTT. Complete variable domain (other parts from reference TRBV5-1 and TRBJ1-1): KAGVTQTPRYLIKTRGQQVTLSCSPISGHRSVSWYQQTPGQGLQFLFEYFSETQRNKGNFPGRFSGRQFSNSRSEMNVSTLELGDSALYLCASSLGGQGNTEAFFGQGTRLTVV.

The chain couples TRBV10-2 to TRBJ2-4, with D perhaps TRBD2 (6 bases). The ends were cut back, 2 bases at V and 0 bases at J, with 20 bases in the middle. CDR3 length: 19 residues. In germline, CDR1 is WSHSY, CDR2 SAAADI. As DNA, the CDR3 is TGCGCCAGCAGTGAGATTAGCGGCCCTAGGATCTTAGCCAAAAACATTCAGTACTTC. Its translation: CASSEISGPRILAKNIQYF.

V is TRBV30 and J is TRBJ2-7; D is unclear. The CDR3 length is 14 residues. CDR1 GTSNPN and CDR2 SVGIG come from the germline V gene (reference sequence). V lost 6 bases and J lost 6, with 21 bases in between. CDR3 nucleotide sequence: TGTGCCTGTACCGAAGACTCAAGGATGGGCGAGCAGTACTTC. This sequence encodes CACTEDSRMGEQYF.

CDR3 nucleotides: TGTGCCAGCAGTTACCGGACAGGGGATCATCAGCCCCAGCATTTT. This encodes CASSYRTGDHQPQHF. The chain links TRBV6-5 to TRBJ1-5; 9 bases fit TRBD1. Trimming cost V 2 bases and J 5 bases; bases outside gene matches: 4. Germline assignment: CDR1 MNHEY and CDR2 SVGAGI. This CDR3 contains 15 residues.

Regarding this clone: Other DNA sequences in the same sample also yield this CDR3. This rearrangement joins TRBV9 to TRBJ2-2, with 12 positions matching TRBD2. This CDR3 has 16 amino acids. The V gene's germline CDR1 is SGDLS and CDR2 YYNGEE. The ends lost 4 bases at V and 7 bases at J; junction bases unmatched: 8. In DNA form, the CDR3 reads TGTGCCAGCAGCCCCCGCCTAGCGGGGGGGAACGGGGAGCTGTTTTTT. This codes for CASSPRLAGGNGELFF. Supplemented by reference TRBV9 and TRBJ2-2, the full variable domain reads DSGVTQTPKHLITATGQRVTLRCSPRSGDLSVYWYQQSLDQGLQFLIQYYNGEERAKGNILERFSAQQFPDLHSELNLSSLELGDSALYFCASSPRLAGGNGELFFGEGSRLTVL.

The J gene is TRBJ2-7, the V gene TRBV28, with D uncertain. The germline V gene encodes CDR1 MDHEN and CDR2 SYDVKM. V was clipped by 3 bases and J by 4 bases, with 7 bases between them. The CDR3 extends over 12 amino acids. The CDR3 reads CASSFSIYEQYF. CDR3 coding DNA: TGTGCCAGCAGTTTTTCCATTTACGAGCAGTACTTC.

The chain links TRBV7-2 to TRBJ2-5, with 8 bases aligning to TRBD2. J lost 4 bases, V lost 1 base, and 5 bases had no gene match. This CDR3 spans 15 amino acids. Per germline, CDR1 SGHTA and CDR2 FQGNSA. CDR3 bases: TGTGCCAGCAGCTTAGGGGGACTAGTAGGAGAGACCCAGTACTTC. It specifies CASSLGGLVGETQYF.

The chain recombines TRBV27 with TRBJ2-7, with D tentatively TRBD1 (6 bases). This CDR3 comprises 12 residues. Germline CDR1 reads MNHEY; CDR2 reads SMNVEV (reference sequence). The V end lost 5 bases, the J end lost 9 bases, and 14 bases lay between the germline ends. The CDR3 DNA reads TGTGCCAGCAGTACGCCACCAGGGGTGCAGTACTTC. Its translation: CASSTPPGVQYF.